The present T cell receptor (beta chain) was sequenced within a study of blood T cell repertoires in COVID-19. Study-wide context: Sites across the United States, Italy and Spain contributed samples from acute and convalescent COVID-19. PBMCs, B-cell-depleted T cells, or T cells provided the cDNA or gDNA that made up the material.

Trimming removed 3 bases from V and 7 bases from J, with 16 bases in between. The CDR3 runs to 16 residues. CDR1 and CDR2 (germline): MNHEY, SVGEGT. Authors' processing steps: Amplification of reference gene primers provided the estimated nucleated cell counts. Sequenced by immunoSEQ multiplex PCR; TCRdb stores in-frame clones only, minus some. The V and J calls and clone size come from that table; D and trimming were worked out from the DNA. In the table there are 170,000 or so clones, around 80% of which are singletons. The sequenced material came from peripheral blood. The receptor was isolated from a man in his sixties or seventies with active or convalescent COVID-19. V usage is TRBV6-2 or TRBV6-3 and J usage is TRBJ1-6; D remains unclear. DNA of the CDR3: TGTGCCAGCAGTTATTCACTCCGAGGGAGGAATTCACCCCTCCACTTT. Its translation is CASSYSLRGRNSPLHF.